The 23 T cell receptor beta chains below all came from one sample that was sequenced in a study of blood T cell repertoires in COVID-19. Assay: immunoSEQ multiplex PCR; the TCRdb copy retains only in-frame clones and omits some. The sample carries 200,000 to 250,000 clones, around 84% recorded once. Sequencing input: peripheral blood. Source of these receptors: a woman of 80 years or more with active or convalescent COVID-19.

This sequence joins TRBV5-6 and TRBJ1-2, with D hard to call. This CDR3 spans 14 amino acids. Per the germline V gene, CDR1 is SGHDT and CDR2 is YYEEEE. Trimming left V 3 bases short and J 4 bases short, with 13 bases between. The CDR3 DNA is TGTGCCAGCAGCTCACGGGGAGGGAGCTATGGCTACACCTTC. Translating it yields CASSSRGGSYGYTF.

This clone was counted a single time. The V call is TRBV29-1, the J call TRBJ2-3, with TRBD1 as a possible D gene (6 bases). CDR3 length equals 14 residues. Germline CDR1 and CDR2: SQVTM and ANQGSEA. V lost 3 bases and J 2 bases, leaving 12 bases between the germline ends. The CDR3 is CSVDWGLHTDTQYF. The DNA for the CDR3 is TGCAGCGTTGACTGGGGGCTGCACACAGATACGCAGTATTTT.

The chain couples TRBV20-1 to TRBJ1-1, with D uncertain. Germline assignment: CDR1 DFQATT and CDR2 SNEGSKA (reference sequence). Trimming took off 3 bases at V and 1 base at J, with 12 bases between the two ends. The CDR3 loop spans 14 amino acids. The CDR3 bases are TGCAGTGCTAGTCAAAGTGGCCAGAACACTGAAGCTTTCTTT. This gives the protein CSASQSGQNTEAFF.

The V and J genes are TRBV30 and TRBJ1-2, with a weak D call TRBD1 (6 bases). Trimming cost V 7 bases and J 4 bases, with 16 bases left between them. Germline V gene sequence: CDR1 GTSNPN, CDR2 SVGIG (reference sequence). The CDR3 covers 13 residues. The CDR3 DNA sequence: TGTGCCTACAATTCAGGGGAGAGCTATGGCTACACCTTC. Protein sequence: CAYNSGESYGYTF.

CDR3 coding DNA: TGTGCCAGCAGCTTAGCATTTGCACAGGGCCCCACCGGGGAGCTGTTTTTT. Translation: CASSLAFAQGPTGELFF. The V and J genes are TRBV11-2 and TRBJ2-2, with D possibly TRBD1 on 6 matching bases. From germline, CDR1 is SGHAT and CDR2 FQNNGV. This CDR3 is built from 17 residues. V gave up 1 base and J gave up 4 bases, with 16 bases separating them.

The rearrangement uses TRBV25-1 and TRBJ2-2; D is possibly TRBD1 (6 bases). Germline assignment: CDR1 MGHDK and CDR2 SYGVNS. There are 15 residues in the CDR3. V lost 4 bases and J lost 4, with 13 bases in between. The CDR3 loop is CASSARTGITGELFF. The CDR3 DNA sequence: TGTGCCAGCAGTGCCCGAACAGGGATCACCGGGGAGCTGTTTTTT.

V gene TRBV10-3 combines with J gene TRBJ2-5; D might be TRBD1 (6 bases). Germline CDR1 and CDR2: ENHRY and SYGVKD. Trimming took 9 bases from V and 5 from J, leaving 19 bases between them. The CDR3 is 14 amino acids. CDR3 in DNA: TGTGCCATTCAGGACAGACAAAAAGCGGAGACCCAGTACTTC. It specifies CAIQDRQKAETQYF.

The CDR3 DNA sequence: TGTGCCAGCTCGACCCTAGCGGGAGGTCCCGGGGATGAGCAGTTCTTC. Translating it yields CASSTLAGGPGDEQFF. The V gene is TRBV18, the J gene TRBJ2-1, with TRBD2 matching 11 bases. Germline V gene lookup returns CDR1 KGHSH and CDR2 LQKENI. The CDR3 is 16 residues long. J was trimmed by 8 bases and V by 6 bases; bases with no gene match: 12.

The rearrangement links TRBV5-1 to TRBJ2-7; a possible D gene is TRBD1 (6 bases). CDR1 is SGHRS and CDR2 is YFSETQ in the germline V gene. There are 14 residues in the CDR3. V was shortened by 2 bases and J by 2 bases, with 11 bases between the two germline ends. CDR3 in amino acids: CASSLGTQAYEQYF. CDR3 bases: TGCGCCAGCAGCTTAGGGACACAAGCCTACGAGCAGTACTTC. The full variable domain, its missing parts supplied by reference TRBV5-1 and TRBJ2-7, is KAGVTQTPRYLIKTRGQQVTLSCSPISGHRSVSWYQQTPGQGLQFLFEYFSETQRNKGNFPGRFSGRQFSNSRSEMNVSTLELGDSALYLCASSLGTQAYEQYFGPGTRLTVT.

This clone was counted once. The chain recombines TRBV14 with TRBJ2-1; tentatively, D is TRBD2 (5 bases). Trimming shortened V by 3 bases and J by 6 bases, and 12 bases separated the two germline ends. CDR1 and CDR2 (germline): SGHDN, FVKESK. The CDR3 is made up of 14 amino acids. The chain's CDR3 is CASSQSGYFNEQFF. The DNA of the CDR3 is TGTGCCAGCAGCCAGAGCGGATATTTCAATGAGCAGTTCTTC. The full variable domain, rest sourced from reference TRBV14 and TRBJ2-1, is EAGVTQFPSHSVIEKGQTVTLRCDPISGHDNLYWYRRVMGKEIKFLLHFVKESKQDESGMPNNRFLAERTGGTYSTLKVQPAELEDSGVYFCASSQSGYFNEQFFGPGTRLTVL.

The V gene is TRBV28, the J gene TRBJ2-5; 10 bases map to TRBD2. The V gene's germline CDR1 is MDHEN and CDR2 SYDVKM. CDR3 length: 16 residues. The V and J ends lost 2 bases and 5 bases, in that order; junction bases with no gene match: 8. CDR3 residues: CASSLMASGSGETQYF. The CDR3 nucleotides are TGTGCCAGCAGTTTAATGGCTAGCGGGAGTGGGGAGACCCAGTACTTC.

The rearrangement joins TRBV2 to TRBJ1-2; 8 nucleotides match TRBD1. V dropped 7 bases and J dropped 3; count of bases not matched to a gene: 7. CDR1 SNHLY and CDR2 FYNNEI come from the germline V gene. The CDR3 covers 14 residues. The CDR3 here is CASKLQGGDYGYTF. In nucleotides, the CDR3 is TGTGCCAGCAAGTTACAGGGGGGGGACTATGGCTACACCTTC. Looking up the rest from reference TRBV2 and TRBJ1-2 gives the full variable domain: EPEVTQTPSHQVTQMGQEVILRCVPISNHLYFYWYRQILGQKVEFLVSFYNNEISEKSEIFDDQFSVERPDGSNFTLKIRSTKLEDSAMYFCASKLQGGDYGYTFGSGTRLTVV.

The chain combines TRBV3-1 (or the pseudogene TRBV3-2) with TRBJ2-5; 7 nucleotides agree with TRBD1. Trimming took 1 base from V and 5 from J; bases not matched to a gene: 7. CDR3 length: 15 residues. Germline values: CDR1 LGHDT, CDR2 YNNKEL (reference sequence). CDR3 nucleotides: TGTGCCAGCAGCCAAGGGGACAGAGTACAGGAGACCCAGTACTTC. This encodes CASSQGDRVQETQYF.

The chain uses TRBV5-1 and TRBJ1-1; TRBD1 agrees at 11 bases. CDR3 length: 17 residues. Germline CDR1 and CDR2: SGHRS and YFSETQ. V gave up 4 bases and J gave up 0 bases; unmatched junction bases: 8. The CDR3 is CASSPGGQGAVNTEAFF. CDR3 DNA: TGCGCCAGCAGCCCGGGCGGACAGGGGGCTGTGAACACTGAAGCTTTCTTT.

CDR3 sequence (DNA): TGTGCCAGCAGCACCCGGGACACCTTAACCTACGAGCAGTACTTC. Translation: CASSTRDTLTYEQYF. The chain employs TRBV21-1 and TRBJ2-7; TRBD1 is the table's D call and was not checked against the DNA. TRBV21-1 is designated a pseudogene. CDR3 size: 15 residues.

V and J are TRBV11-1 and TRBJ2-7; TRBD2 aligns across 11 bases. The CDR3 covers 14 residues. The germline CDR1 and CDR2 sequences are SGHAT and FQDESV (reference sequence). V was pared by 5 bases and J by 5 bases, with 5 bases of the junction left unmatched. The CDR3 reads CASSPGLAVHEQYF. CDR3 nucleotide sequence: TGTGCCAGCAGCCCGGGACTAGCGGTCCACGAGCAGTACTTC.

This clone showed up just a few times. The gene calls are TRBV4-1 and TRBJ2-2; D may be TRBD1 (5 bases). The CDR3 totals 16 residues. Trimming removed 0 bases from V and 4 bases from J, with 12 bases in between. Germline V lookup: CDR1 MGHRA, CDR2 YSYEKL. CDR3 in DNA: TGCGCCAGCAGCCAAGATACGACAGATACCACCGGGGAGCTGTTTTTT. Protein: CASSQDTTDTTGELFF.

This chain joins TRBV24-1 and TRBJ2-5; D unclear. CDR1 and CDR2 from the germline V gene are KGHDR and SFDVKD. The CDR3 runs 15 residues. Trimming cost V 3 bases and J 5 bases, with 15 bases left between them. CDR3 sequence: CATSDPEFARETQYF. Here the CDR3 DNA reads TGTGCCACCAGTGATCCAGAATTCGCCAGGGAGACCCAGTACTTC.

V usage is TRBV18 and J usage is TRBJ2-7, with 10 bases identical to TRBD1. The CDR3 contains 18 residues. The junction had 13 bases not matched to a gene; V was cut back by 3 bases and J by 2 bases. Germline V lookup: CDR1 KGHSH, CDR2 LQKENI. CDR3: CASSPASRPGQGTYEQYF. Written as DNA, the CDR3 is TGTGCCAGCTCACCCGCGTCACGTCCGGGACAGGGGACCTACGAGCAGTACTTC.

The J gene is TRBJ2-7, the V gene TRBV5-4; perhaps TRBD1 as D (7 bases). Germline V lookup: CDR1 SGHNT, CDR2 YYREEE (reference sequence). The CDR3 totals 14 residues. Between the trimmed V and J ends, which lost 6 bases and 2 bases, there was a span of 15 bases. As DNA, the CDR3 is TGTGCCAGCACCTCAACAGGGGAGGCCTACGAGCAGTACTTC. Protein: CASTSTGEAYEQYF.

The chain couples TRBV2 to TRBJ1-3; D is possibly TRBD1 (5 bases). This CDR3 spans 12 amino acids. The V end lost 7 bases, the J end lost 8 bases, and 12 bases lay between the germline ends. Germline assignment: CDR1 SNHLY and CDR2 FYNNEI. The CDR3 DNA is TGTGCCAGCACCCTCGGGGGACACACCATATATTTT. It yields the protein CASTLGGHTIYF.

The count of this clone is one. This chain joins TRBV7-6 and TRBJ1-5; D unresolved. V was cut by 6 bases and J by 3 bases, with 12 bases left in between. The CDR3 has 14 amino acids. The germline V gene has CDR1 SGHVS and CDR2 FNYEAQ. CDR3 loop: CASSAGTVNQPQHF. DNA of the CDR3: TGTGCCAGCAGTGCAGGCACTGTCAATCAGCCCCAGCATTTT.

The V call is TRBV15, the J call TRBJ1-5, with D hard to call. Between the trimmed V and J ends, which lost 3 bases and 6 bases, there was a span of 9 bases. The CDR3 has 13 residues. Germline V gene sequence: CDR1 LNHNV, CDR2 YYDKDF (reference sequence). CDR3 nucleotides: TGTGCCACCAGCAGTGGACTGGGTCAGCCCCAGCATTTT. Translation gives CATSSGLGQPQHF.